This TCR beta chain originates from a study of cytomegalovirus exposure and HLA in healthy donors. Regarding this clone: The antigen is unknown.

Germline assignment: CDR1 PRHDT and CDR2 FYEKMQ (reference sequence). Trimming cost V 0 bases and J 4 bases, with 12 bases left between them. This CDR3 is 15 amino acids long. Separate from the roughly 720-subject first cohort was the roughly 130-subject validation cohort, to which the donors belonged. Study-wide results and limits: Later, an analysis found that TCR clusters from the first cohort tended to co-occur in the roughly 120 validation repertoires. The CMV antigen specificity of a few CMV-associated chains was confirmed through in vitro analysis. Generally TCR sequences proved uncommon, though certain public TCRs appeared in numerous donors.

TCRdb keeps only in-frame clones here, not all; method: immunoSEQ multiplex PCR. The data contain about 260,000 clones, about nine tenths of them singletons. The sequencing input was PBMCs. This TCR derives from a woman in her 30s in good health and CMV-seronegative. The chain combines TRBV13 with TRBJ1-2; no clear D gene. CDR3 sequence reads: CASSLGIARLYGYTF. CDR3 nucleotides: TGTGCCAGCAGCTTAGGTATTGCCAGACTCTATGGCTACACCTTC.